This TCR beta chain was documented in a study of cytomegalovirus exposure and HLA in healthy donors. Study at large: The same platform used for the 650 to 850 first-cohort repertoires was also used for the 100 to 150 validation repertoires, as a later analysis reported. Findings and caveats of the study: Rare TCR sequences predominated, though certain public TCRs were found in many donors. Reported results showed that the classifier diagnosed cytomegalovirus status with high specificity and sensitivity. Specificity for CMV antigens was confirmed in vitro for a few of the CMV-associated chains.

This clone was found a few times. The antigen is unknown. Sequencing was performed with immunoSEQ multiplex PCR; in TCRdb, only in-frame clones are kept and a portion is missing. The sample holds about 120,000 clones; approximately 81% are singletons and the top ten take 2.1%. The CDR3 contains 15 residues. The germline V gene encodes CDR1 MNHEY and CDR2 SVGAGI. Trimming took 0 bases from V and 2 from J, leaving 9 bases between them. The sample taken for sequencing was PBMCs. The chain carries TRBV6-5 and TRBJ2-3, with D maybe TRBD1 (6 bases). The origin of this receptor is a woman aged 30 to 39 in good health and CMV-seronegative. CDR3 sequence: CASSYSGALTDTQYF. The CDR3 DNA reads TGTGCCAGCAGTTACTCGGGGGCTCTCACAGATACGCAGTATTTT.